The clone carrying this T cell receptor (beta chain) was counted a few times. What it recognizes is unknown. This record belongs to a study of cytomegalovirus exposure and HLA in healthy donors. About the study: An analysis done earlier identified 90 million to 120 million unique TCR beta sequences from about 180 million T cells. The study, taken as a whole, reports: Earlier analysis looked at TCR beta V segments, and most were productive about 87% or about 30% of the time.

PCR involved 60 Vbeta and 13 Jbeta primers. Profiled with immunoSEQ multiplex PCR; TCRdb holds only in-frame clones, not every one. The sample yields 90,000 to 140,000 clones, 75% seen once. CDR3 length: 12 residues. V was pared by 4 bases and J by 6 bases, with 13 bases between. Germline CDR1 is GTSNPN and CDR2 is SVGIG (reference sequence). Input material: PBMCs. The rearrangement joins TRBV30 to TRBJ2-7; D is unresolved. This receptor was identified in a man aged 40-50 years in good health and CMV-seronegative. CDR3 coding DNA: TGTGCCTGGAATTGGGCTGTCGGCGAGCAGTACTTC. Translation gives CAWNWAVGEQYF.